Listed below are T cell receptor beta chains from one sample, sequenced in a study of shared clonotypes between healthy human individuals. Measured with immunoSEQ multiplex PCR; TCRdb has only the in-frame clones, and not every one. The top ten clones hold around 13% of a sample with fewer than 550,000 clones, 60% to 80% of them seen once. The sample consisted of PBMCs. The receptors originated from a woman in her thirties or forties in good health. Some clones in this sample may be carry-over from other donors' samples. Both conserved end residues are part of each CDR3. A D gene is named only where the DNA matches it firmly. Rows may omit the clone size; those that give it use once, few, many or a size class.

TRBV28	NA	NA	TRBJ1-4	CASRDTAATNEKLFF	TGTGCCAGCAGGGACACAGCGGCAACTAATGAAAAACTGTTTTTT
TRBV18	NA	NA	TRBJ2-6	CASSPRVSRANVLTF	TGTGCCAGCTCACCACGAGTCAGCAGGGCCAACGTCCTGACTTTC
TRBV4-2	NA	once	TRBJ2-1	CASSQGPDWLDEQFF	TGTGCCAGCAGCCAAGGCCCAGACTGGCTTGATGAGCAGTTCTTC
TRBV5-4	NA	NA	TRBJ2-7	CASRRFPHEQYF	TGTGCCAGCAGGCGGTTTCCGCACGAGCAGTACTTC
TRBV28	NA	NA	TRBJ2-2	CASSLWGVRASRTGELFF	TGTGCCAGCAGTTTATGGGGGGTTCGAGCGAGTCGTACCGGGGAGCTGTTTTTT
TRBV7-2	NA	NA	TRBJ1-5	CASSETGRGSQHF	TGTGCCAGCAGCGAGACAGGCAGAGGGTCCCAGCATTTT
TRBV7-2	TRBD2	NA	TRBJ2-2	CASSFWAGEAGELFF	TGTGCCAGCAGCTTTTGGGCGGGAGAAGCCGGGGAGCTGTTTTTT
TRBV19	TRBD1	NA	TRBJ1-5	CASSIQGAQPQHF	TGTGCCAGTAGTATACAGGGGGCGCAGCCCCAGCATTTT
TRBV7-9	NA	NA	TRBJ1-4	CASRPGGAPNEKLFF	TGTGCCAGCAGACCAGGAGGGGCCCCTAATGAAAAACTGTTTTTT
TRBV11-2	NA	NA	TRBJ1-2	CASSLVPPGNYGYTF	TGTGCCAGCAGCTTGGTCCCCCCAGGGAACTATGGCTACACCTTC
TRBV30	NA	many	TRBJ1-2	CAWSPRGTDGYTF	TGTGCCTGGAGTCCCAGGGGAACGGATGGCTACACCTTC
TRBV4-1	NA	NA	TRBJ1-3	CASSPLPAGNTIYF	TGCGCCAGCAGCCCTCTTCCCGCAGGAAACACCATATATTTT
TRBV11-3	NA	NA	TRBJ2-3	CASSLDRRDTQYF	TGTGCCAGCAGCTTAGATCGGAGAGATACGCAGTATTTT
TRBV30	NA	NA	TRBJ1-6	CALSRVTGNSPLHF	TGTGCCCTAAGCAGGGTGACGGGGAATTCACCCCTCCACTTT
TRBV4-3	TRBD2	NA	TRBJ2-1	CASSQSSGRAGEQFF	TGCGCCAGCAGCCAAAGTAGCGGGAGGGCCGGTGAGCAGTTCTTC
TRBV9	NA	NA	TRBJ1-4	CASSVGQSFDKLFF	TGTGCCAGCAGCGTAGGACAGTCTTTTGACAAACTGTTTTTT
TRBV20-1	NA	NA	TRBJ2-5	CSARRLETQYF	TGCAGTGCTAGGCGTCTTGAGACCCAGTACTTC
TRBV4-1	NA	NA	TRBJ2-7	CASSQGDRFSYEQYF	TGCGCCAGCAGCCAAGGAGACAGGTTTTCCTACGAGCAGTACTTC
TRBV10-3	NA	once	TRBJ2-1	CAISDFSIRVPMGNEQFF	TGTGCCATCAGTGATTTCTCAATCCGGGTCCCAATGGGGAATGAGCAGTTCTTC
TRBV2	NA	few	TRBJ1-4	CASSVLATNEKLFF	TGTGCCAGCAGTGTCTTGGCAACTAATGAAAAACTGTTTTTT
TRBV18	NA	NA	TRBJ2-2	CASSPPSTGELFF	TGTGCCAGCTCACCACCTTCCACCGGGGAGCTGTTTTTT
TRBV2	NA	NA	TRBJ2-3	CASSEVSVRTDTQYF	TGTGCCAGCAGTGAAGTTAGCGTGCGCACAGATACGCAGTATTTT
TRBV15	TRBD1	NA	TRBJ2-5	CATSPRTGPAETQYF	TGTGCCACCAGCCCCCGGACAGGGCCAGCTGAGACCCAGTACTTC
TRBV27	NA	NA	TRBJ1-4	CASSFTGPNEKLFF	TGTGCCAGCAGTTTTACAGGGCCTAATGAAAAACTGTTTTTT
TRBV6-5	NA	few	TRBJ1-5	CASSYSSSPNQPQHF	TGTGCCAGCAGTTACTCGAGCAGTCCAAATCAGCCCCAGCATTTT
TRBV4-1	NA	NA	TRBJ2-7	CASSQTLSDSFYEQYF	TGCGCCAGCAGCCAAACTCTTTCGGACAGTTTCTACGAGCAGTACTTC
TRBV5-1	NA	few	TRBJ1-1	CASSLEQYTEAFF	TGCGCCAGCAGCTTGGAACAGTACACTGAAGCTTTCTTT
TRBV7-3	NA	NA	TRBJ2-1	CASSQTRRSYNEQFF	TGTGCCAGCAGCCAAACTCGGCGCTCCTACAATGAGCAGTTCTTC
TRBV28	NA	NA	TRBJ1-5	CASSWGRDQPQHF	TGTGCCAGCAGCTGGGGGAGAGATCAGCCCCAGCATTTT
TRBV6-1	TRBD1	NA	TRBJ2-1	CASSLADRLDEQFF	TGTGCCAGCAGCCTGGCGGACAGGTTGGATGAGCAGTTCTTC
TRBV9	NA	once	TRBJ2-2	CASSVGPDTGELFF	TGTGCCAGCAGCGTAGGTCCCGACACCGGGGAGCTGTTTTTT
TRBV9	NA	NA	TRBJ2-3	CASSREIASTDTQYF	TGTGCCAGCAGCAGAGAAATAGCGAGCACAGATACGCAGTATTTT
TRBV5-1	TRBD2	NA	TRBJ2-1	CASSSGTSVANEQFF	TGCGCCAGCAGCTCCGGGACTAGCGTCGCCAATGAGCAGTTCTTC
TRBV7-9	NA	NA	TRBJ1-1	CASSWTANTEAFF	TGTGCCAGCAGCTGGACAGCGAACACTGAAGCTTTCTTT
TRBV28	NA	once	TRBJ2-7	CATETGSRGEQYF	TGTGCCACGGAGACCGGGAGCAGAGGTGAGCAGTACTTC
TRBV7-2	NA	NA	TRBJ2-1	CASSLTARAYNEQFF	TGTGCCAGCAGCTTAACCGCCCGGGCCTACAATGAGCAGTTCTTC
TRBV19	TRBD2	once	TRBJ2-1	CASSAGGPNEQFF	TGTGCCAGTAGTGCGGGAGGACCCAATGAGCAGTTCTTC
TRBV2	TRBD2	NA	TRBJ2-3	CASSETGGPWDTQYF	TGTGCCAGCAGTGAAACGGGAGGGCCTTGGGATACGCAGTATTTT
TRBV14	NA	NA	TRBJ1-4	CASSHAEKLFF	TGTGCCAGCAGCCATGCTGAAAAACTGTTTTTT
TRBV4-2	TRBD2	NA	TRBJ2-3	CASSQDTTLTSGRTDTQYF	TGTGCCAGCAGCCAAGATACGACACTGACTAGCGGAAGAACAGATACGCAGTATTTT
TRBV21-1	NA	NA	TRBJ2-1	CASSKRASGNFSYNEQFF	TGTGCCAGCAGCAAACGGGCTAGCGGAAACTTCTCCTACAATGAGCAGTTCTTC
TRBV5-1	TRBD1	few	TRBJ2-5	CASSLGDREETQYF	TGCGCCAGCAGCTTGGGGGACAGGGAAGAGACCCAGTACTTC
TRBV4-3	NA	once	TRBJ1-1	CASSPLGGTNTEAFF	TGCGCCAGCAGCCCGCTAGGGGGTACCAACACTGAAGCTTTCTTT
TRBV30	TRBD1	NA	TRBJ2-7	CAWSRGQGVYEQYF	TGTGCCTGGAGCAGGGGGCAGGGAGTGTACGAGCAGTACTTC
TRBV11-2	TRBD2	NA	TRBJ2-3	CASSLSAGGADTQYF	TGTGCCAGCAGCTTATCAGCGGGAGGGGCAGATACGCAGTATTTT
TRBV19	NA	NA	TRBJ1-2	CASTAGDSVSGYTF	TGTGCCAGCACCGCGGGTGACAGTGTTTCGGGCTACACCTTC
TRBV6-6	NA	NA	TRBJ2-3	CASSPWAYTDTQYF	TGTGCCAGCAGCCCCTGGGCTTACACAGATACGCAGTATTTT
TRBV10-2	NA	NA	TRBJ2-2	CASIAPGDTGELFF	TGCGCCAGCATCGCTCCAGGGGACACCGGGGAGCTGTTTTTT
TRBV9	NA	NA	TRBJ2-1	CASSTRDYNEQFF	TGTGCCAGCAGCACCCGGGACTACAATGAGCAGTTCTTC
TRBV7-3	NA	NA	TRBJ1-1	CASSWTPNTEAFF	TGTGCCAGCAGCTGGACACCGAACACTGAAGCTTTCTTT
TRBV5-1	TRBD2	once	TRBJ2-1	CASSLSGTRGHNEQFF	TGCGCCAGCAGCTTATCCGGGACTAGAGGGCACAATGAGCAGTTCTTC
TRBV29-1	TRBD2	NA	TRBJ2-3	CSVVAGSTDTQYF	TGCAGCGTCGTAGCGGGAAGCACAGATACGCAGTATTTT
TRBV15	NA	NA	TRBJ2-7	CATSRDRTPSEQYF	TGTGCCACCAGCAGAGATCGGACCCCCAGCGAGCAGTACTTC
TRBV5-8	NA	NA	TRBJ2-7	CASRPGVREQYF	TGTGCCAGCAGACCAGGGGTACGGGAGCAGTACTTC
TRBV7-8	NA	NA	TRBJ1-2	CASSQSTGTPSYGYTF	TGTGCCAGCAGCCAATCTACAGGGACGCCTAGCTATGGCTACACCTTC
TRBV18	NA	few	TRBJ1-5	CASSQGLDQPQHF	TGTGCCAGCTCACAGGGGTTGGATCAGCCCCAGCATTTT
TRBV18	NA	NA	TRBJ2-3	CASSLRSSTDTQYF	TGTGCCAGCTCACTGAGGAGTAGCACAGATACGCAGTATTTT
TRBV5-1	TRBD1	NA	TRBJ2-3	CASSTGQGSDTQYF	TGCGCCAGCAGCACCGGACAGGGGTCCGATACGCAGTATTTT